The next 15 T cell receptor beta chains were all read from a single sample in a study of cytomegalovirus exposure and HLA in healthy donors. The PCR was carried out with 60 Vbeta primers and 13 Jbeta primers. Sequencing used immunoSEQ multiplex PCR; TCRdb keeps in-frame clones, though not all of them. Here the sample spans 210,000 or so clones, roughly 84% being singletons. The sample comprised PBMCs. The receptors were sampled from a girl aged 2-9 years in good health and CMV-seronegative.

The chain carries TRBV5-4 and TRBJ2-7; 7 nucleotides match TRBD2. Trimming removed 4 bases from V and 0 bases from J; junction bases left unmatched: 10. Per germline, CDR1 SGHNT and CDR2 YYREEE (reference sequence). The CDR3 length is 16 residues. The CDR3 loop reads CASSPDLQRGSYEQYF. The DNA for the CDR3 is TGTGCCAGCAGCCCTGACCTCCAGCGGGGCTCCTACGAGCAGTACTTC.

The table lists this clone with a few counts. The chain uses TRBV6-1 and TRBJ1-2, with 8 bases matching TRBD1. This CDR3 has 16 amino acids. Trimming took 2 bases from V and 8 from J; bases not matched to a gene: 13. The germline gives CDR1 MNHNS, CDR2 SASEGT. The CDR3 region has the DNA TGTGCCAGCAGTGAAACGGCTGGACAGGGTTGGGAGGGCTACACCTTC. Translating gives CASSETAGQGWEGYTF.

The CDR3 coding sequence is TGTGCCAGCAGTGCGGTAGTTCCCACAGATACGCAGTATTTT. Translation gives CASSAVVPTDTQYF. V and J are TRBV2 and TRBJ2-3; D is uncertain. CDR3 length: 14 amino acids. The ends were cut back, 4 bases at V and 2 bases at J, with 10 bases in the middle. CDR1 is SNHLY, CDR2 FYNNEI, per germline.

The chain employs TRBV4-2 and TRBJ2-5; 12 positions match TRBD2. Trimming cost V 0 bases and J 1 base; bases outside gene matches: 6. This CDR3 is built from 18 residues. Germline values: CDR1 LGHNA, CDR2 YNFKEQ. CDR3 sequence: CASSQDPLAGGTQETQYF. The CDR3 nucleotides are TGTGCCAGCAGCCAAGACCCGCTAGCGGGAGGGACCCAAGAGACCCAGTACTTC.

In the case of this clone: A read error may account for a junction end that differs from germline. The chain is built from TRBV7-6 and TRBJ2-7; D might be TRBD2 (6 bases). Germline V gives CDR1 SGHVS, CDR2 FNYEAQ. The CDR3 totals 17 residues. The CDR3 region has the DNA TGTGCCAGCAGCTTACTACGGCCCGACGGGAGCTCCTGCGAGCAGTACTTC. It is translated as CASSLLRPDGSSCEQYF.

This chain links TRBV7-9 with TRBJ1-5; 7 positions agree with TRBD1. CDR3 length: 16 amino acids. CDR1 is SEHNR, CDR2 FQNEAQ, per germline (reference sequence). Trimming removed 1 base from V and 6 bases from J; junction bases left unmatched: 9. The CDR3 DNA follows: TGTGCCAGCAGCTTAGGATTTGACAGGGCGATTCAGCCCCAGCATTTT. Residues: CASSLGFDRAIQPQHF.

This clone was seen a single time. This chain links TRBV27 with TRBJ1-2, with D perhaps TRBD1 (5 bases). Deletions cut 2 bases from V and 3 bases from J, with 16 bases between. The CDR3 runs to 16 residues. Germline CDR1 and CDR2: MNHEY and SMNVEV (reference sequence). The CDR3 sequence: CASSLGFEGRYYGYTF. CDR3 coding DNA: TGTGCCAGCAGTTTAGGGTTTGAGGGGAGGTACTATGGCTACACCTTC.

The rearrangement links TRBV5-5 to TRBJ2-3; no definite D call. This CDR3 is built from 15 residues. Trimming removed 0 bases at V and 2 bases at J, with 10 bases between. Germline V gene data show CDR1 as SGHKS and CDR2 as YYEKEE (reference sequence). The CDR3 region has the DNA TGTGCCAGCAGCTTGGTCCAGTTGATCACAGATACGCAGTATTTT. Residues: CASSLVQLITDTQYF. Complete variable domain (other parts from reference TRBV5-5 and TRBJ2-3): DAGVTQSPTHLIKTRGQQVTLRCSPISGHKSVSWYQQVLGQGPQFIFQYYEKEERGRGNFPDRFSARQFPNYSSELNVNALLLGDSALYLCASSLVQLITDTQYFGPGTRLTVL.

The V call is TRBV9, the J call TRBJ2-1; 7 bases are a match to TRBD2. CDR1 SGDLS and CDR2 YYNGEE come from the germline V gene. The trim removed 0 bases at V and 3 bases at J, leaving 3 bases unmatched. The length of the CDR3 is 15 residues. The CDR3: CASSVGTGGYNEQFF. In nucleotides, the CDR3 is TGTGCCAGCAGCGTAGGGACGGGAGGCTACAATGAGCAGTTCTTC.

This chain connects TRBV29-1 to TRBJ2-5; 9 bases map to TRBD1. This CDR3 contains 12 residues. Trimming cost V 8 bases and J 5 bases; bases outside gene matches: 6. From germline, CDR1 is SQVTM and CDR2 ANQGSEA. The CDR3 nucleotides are TGCAGCTTTTGGGACAGGGTTGAGACCCAGTACTTC. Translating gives CSFWDRVETQYF. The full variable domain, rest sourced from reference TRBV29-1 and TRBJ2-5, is SAVISQKPSRDICQRGTSLTIQCQVDSQVTMMFWYRQQPGQSLTLIATANQGSEATYESGFVIDKFPISRPNLTFSTLTVSNMSPEDSSIYLCSFWDRVETQYFGPGTRLLVL.

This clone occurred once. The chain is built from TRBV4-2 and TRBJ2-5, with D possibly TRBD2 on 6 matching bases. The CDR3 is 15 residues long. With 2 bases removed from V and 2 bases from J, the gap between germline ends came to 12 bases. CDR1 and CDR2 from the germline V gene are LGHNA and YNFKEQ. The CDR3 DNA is TGTGCCAGCAGCCAACTCGTAGCGGCTCAAGAGACCCAGTACTTC. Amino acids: CASSQLVAAQETQYF.

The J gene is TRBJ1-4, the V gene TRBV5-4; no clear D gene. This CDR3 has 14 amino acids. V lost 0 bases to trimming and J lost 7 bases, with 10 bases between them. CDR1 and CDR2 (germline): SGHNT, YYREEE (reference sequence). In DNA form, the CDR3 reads TGTGCCAGCAGCTTGGGAGAGGGATCTGAAAAACTGTTTTTT. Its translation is CASSLGEGSEKLFF.

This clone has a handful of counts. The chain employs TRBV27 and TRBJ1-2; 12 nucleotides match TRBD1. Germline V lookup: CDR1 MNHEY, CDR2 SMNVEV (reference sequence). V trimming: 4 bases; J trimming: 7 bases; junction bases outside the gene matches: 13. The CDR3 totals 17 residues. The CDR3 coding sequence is TGTGCCAGCAGTTCCTCCGGGACAGGGGGCGATTATCGTGGCTACACCTTC. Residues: CASSSSGTGGDYRGYTF.

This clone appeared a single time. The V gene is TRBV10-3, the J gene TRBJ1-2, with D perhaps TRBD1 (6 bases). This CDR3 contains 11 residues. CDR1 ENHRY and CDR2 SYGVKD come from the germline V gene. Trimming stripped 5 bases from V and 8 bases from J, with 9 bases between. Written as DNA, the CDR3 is TGTGCCATCAGTACAGGGAAAGGCTACACCTTC. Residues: CAISTGKGYTF.

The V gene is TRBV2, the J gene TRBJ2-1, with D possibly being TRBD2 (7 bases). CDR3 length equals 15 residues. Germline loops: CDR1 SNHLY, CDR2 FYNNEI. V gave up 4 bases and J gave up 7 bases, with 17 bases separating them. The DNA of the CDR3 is TGTGCCAGCAGTGTGTGGGGGGGGGCCATAAATGAGCAGTTCTTC. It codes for CASSVWGGAINEQFF.